Listed below are T cell receptor beta chains from one sample, sequenced in a study of blood T cell repertoires in COVID-19. The assay was immunoSEQ multiplex PCR, and TCRdb's table has in-frame clones only and misses some. The repertoire has approximately 290,000 clones, approximately 84% of them found once; the top ten carry 15% to 19%. Source material: peripheral blood. These receptor sequences come from a person aged 65 to 79 with COVID-19, enrolled during active disease. The conserved cysteine and the conserved F or W are not part of the CDR3 here.

v_call	j_call	cdr3_length	cdr3_aa
TRBV5-4	TRBJ2-7	13	ASSRPGVGSYEQY
TRBV18	TRBJ2-2	13	ASSPLTGEFGELF
TRBV27	TRBJ2-7	14	ASTSLAGAGLREQY
TRBV12-3/TRBV12-4	TRBJ2-7	11	ASTPGQNDEQY
TRBV3-1/TRBV3-2	TRBJ2-1	11	ASSQDPPDEQF
TRBV5-8	TRBJ1-5	11	ASSFNRVQPQH
TRBV7-2	TRBJ1-4	13	ASSPDSATNEKLF
TRBV7-8	TRBJ1-2	11	ASSLGQDYGYT
TRBV6-5	TRBJ1-2	13	ASSYSEGVPLGYT
TRBV15	TRBJ2-3	18	ATSRDPASVTTVATDTQY
TRBV6-5	TRBJ1-2	13	ASIKFQGLKGGYT
TRBV7-2	TRBJ2-3	14	ASSLSGGATMGTQY
TRBV14	TRBJ2-2	15	ASSHYLFRGLTGELF
TRBV18	TRBJ2-5	12	ASSISGREETQY
TRBV15	TRBJ1-5	15	ATSSRRTGTIDQPQH
TRBV3-1/TRBV3-2	TRBJ1-1	11	ASSLNLQGGAF
TRBV12-3/TRBV12-4	TRBJ1-1	10	ASNLGGTEAF
TRBV19	TRBJ1-6	11	ASSGGSNSPLH
TRBV28	TRBJ1-4	14	ASSSPDRGLYEKLF
TRBV28	TRBJ1-5	14	ASSLYDRGLGQPQH
TRBV21-1	TRBJ2-1	15	ASSKDAEASSYNEQF
TRBV9	TRBJ2-1	16	ASSLKGGAGAGYNEQF
TRBV19	TRBJ1-5	14	ASSRSTGTSNQPQH
TRBV7-2	TRBJ2-2	11	ASSVGGPGELF
TRBV5-1	TRBJ2-5	13	ASSLAGTRLETQY
TRBV3-1/TRBV3-2	TRBJ1-2	10	ASSPGSYGYT
TRBV11-3	TRBJ2-3	16	ASSQGQGTYPSTDTQY
TRBV6-5	TRBJ1-2	11	ASSLEGEGGYT
TRBV10-3	TRBJ1-5	13	AISEDRRLDQPQH
TRBV6-5	TRBJ1-5	13	ASKEVVFSNQPQH